What follows are 15 T cell receptor beta chains derived from one specimen sequenced in a study of T cell repertoires in cytomegalovirus infection. Each CDR3 protein is one row after TCRdb ran MiXCR on the reads. The repertoire holds about 570,000 distinct CDR3 sequences, with around two fifths as singletons. The antigens of these receptors remain unknown. Sample: cultured PBMCs, taken from culture after CMV antigen stimulation. Receptors originate from a human donor in good health (CMV status not recorded). Some clones in this sample may be carry-over from other donors' samples.

This clonotype was detected a few times. The rearrangement links TRBV5-4 to TRBJ2-3, with D possibly being TRBD1 (6 bases). CDR3 length: 16 residues. Germline CDR1 is SGHNT and CDR2 is YYREEE (reference sequence). V was trimmed by 0 bases and J by 3 bases, leaving 14 bases between them. The CDR3 loop is CASSLGGPRGTDTQYF. CDR3 in DNA: TGTGCCAGCAGCTTGGGGGGACCTAGGGGGACAGATACGCAGTATTTT.

The rearrangement joins TRBV27 to TRBJ2-7, with D uncertain. The CDR3 has 14 amino acids. V shed 6 bases and J shed 2 bases, with 14 bases lying between them. The germline CDR1 and CDR2 sequences are MNHEY and SMNVEV (reference sequence). The chain's CDR3 is CASSLALTAYEQYF. DNA for the CDR3: TGTGCCAGCAGCCTTGCCCTCACCGCCTACGAGCAGTACTTC.

This clonotype was observed a handful of times. The chain combines TRBV5-1 with TRBJ1-1; 7 positions agree with TRBD1. CDR3 length: 16 residues. Germline V gene data show CDR1 as SGHRS and CDR2 as YFSETQ. J was trimmed by 1 base and V by 4 bases; bases with no gene match: 10. The CDR3 sequence is CASSPTGQFQNTEAFF. The CDR3, as DNA: TGCGCCAGCAGCCCGACGGGACAGTTTCAGAACACTGAAGCTTTCTTT.

This clonotype was counted once. The V and J genes are TRBV6-6 and TRBJ2-7; either TRBD1 or TRBD2 may fit D (5 bases each). The V end was cut by 2 bases, the J end by 5 bases, with 7 bases between. The CDR3 covers 12 residues. From germline, CDR1 is MNHNY and CDR2 SVGAGI (reference sequence). CDR3 sequence reads: CASSYRGDEQYF. The DNA of the CDR3 is TGTGCCAGCAGTTACAGGGGAGACGAGCAGTACTTC.

This clonotype was observed a few times. V gene TRBV7-2 combines with J gene TRBJ1-3; D is possibly TRBD1 (5 bases). The V gene's germline CDR1 is SGHTA and CDR2 FQGNSA. The CDR3 is made up of 14 amino acids. V lost 7 bases and J lost 2, with 12 bases in between. CDR3: CASTAEGPGNTIYF. The CDR3 nucleotides are TGTGCCAGCACCGCAGAGGGGCCTGGAAACACCATATATTTT.

The gene calls are TRBV6-5 and TRBJ1-2; D is unclear. Between the trimmed V and J ends, which lost 6 bases and 0 bases, there was a span of 14 bases. This CDR3 has 15 residues. Germline CDR1 MNHEY, CDR2 SVGAGI. CDR3 sequence: CASSPVGNSNYGYTF. DNA for the CDR3: TGTGCCAGCAGCCCTGTCGGAAATTCTAACTATGGCTACACCTTC.

This clonotype has ten or more counts. The chain links TRBV7-2 to TRBJ2-7; 7 bases line up with TRBD2. The CDR3 spans 15 residues. CDR1 is SGHTA and CDR2 is FQGNSA in the germline V gene. Trimming cost V 1 base and J 2 bases; bases outside gene matches: 5. The CDR3 coding sequence is TGTGCCAGCAGCTTAGTTGGCGGGGGTACCTACGAGCAGTACTTC. It codes for CASSLVGGGTYEQYF.

This clonotype has only a few counts. CDR3 sequence (DNA): TGCAGTGCTAGTGAGGGGGGTCCTAACTCCTACAATGAGCAGTTCTTC. Translation: CSASEGGPNSYNEQFF. The chain joins TRBV20-1 to TRBJ2-1; either TRBD1 or TRBD2 may supply D (6 bases each). The CDR3 spans 16 residues. V lost 3 bases and J lost 0, with 15 bases in between. Per germline, CDR1 DFQATT and CDR2 SNEGSKA (reference sequence).

V and J are TRBV23-1 and TRBJ2-7; D possibly corresponds to TRBD1 (7 bases). TRBV23-1 is labeled an ORF, and its function is uncertain. V lost 3 bases to trimming and J lost 5 bases, with 14 bases between them. CDR3 length: 14 residues. For the CDR3, the DNA is TGCGCCAGCAGTCACCGGGGAGGACAGGACGAGCAGTACTTC. Translated, it gives CASSHRGGQDEQYF.

V and J are TRBV6-1 and TRBJ2-3; 7 nucleotides match TRBD1. This CDR3 comprises 14 residues. Germline CDR1 MNHNS, CDR2 SASEGT. V lost 10 bases and J lost 2; bases outside the gene matches: 9. The CDR3: CATTPRGSTDTQYF. CDR3 nucleotide sequence: TGTGCCACGACTCCCAGGGGGTCCACAGATACGCAGTATTTT.

The sample holds many counts of this clonotype. The rearrangement uses TRBV7-6 and TRBJ1-1, with TRBD1 matching over 7 bases. CDR1 is SGHVS, CDR2 FNYEAQ, per germline. The V gene end was trimmed by 1 base and the J gene end by 0 bases; junction bases not matched to a gene: 8. The CDR3 spans 17 residues. The chain's CDR3 is CASSLVLRGRVNTEAFF. For the CDR3, the DNA is TGTGCCAGCAGCTTAGTTTTAAGGGGGCGCGTGAACACTGAAGCTTTCTTT.

The chain links TRBV11-2 to TRBJ2-1, with 8 bases lining up with TRBD1. The V gene's germline CDR1 is SGHAT and CDR2 FQNNGV. The CDR3 is made up of 12 amino acids. J was trimmed by 12 bases and V by 5 bases; bases with no gene match: 6. CDR3 sequence (DNA): TGTGCCAGCAGCAGACAGGGGCACCTGCAGTTCTTC. It codes for CASSRQGHLQFF.

The chain recombines TRBV7-2 with TRBJ2-3; 7 bases agree with TRBD2. In germline, CDR1 is SGHTA, CDR2 FQGNSA. This CDR3 is built from 14 residues. With 5 bases clipped from V and 6 bases from J, the junction kept 8 bases outside the gene matches. The CDR3 region is CASSLRTSVDTQYF. Here the CDR3 DNA reads TGTGCCAGCAGCCTACGGACTAGTGTGGATACGCAGTATTTT.

J is TRBJ2-3 and V is TRBV11-2; no clear D gene. The CDR3 has 13 amino acids. Trimming shortened V by 3 bases and J by 6 bases, and 10 bases separated the two germline ends. CDR1 and CDR2 (germline): SGHAT, FQNNGV. CDR3 DNA sequence: TGTGCCAGCAGCTTTGATCTAGAGGATACGCAGTATTTT. This sequence encodes CASSFDLEDTQYF.

CDR3 protein: CASSEGGAGLAKNIQYF. The CDR3 coding sequence is TGTGCCAGCAGTGAAGGGGGAGCGGGACTAGCCAAAAACATTCAGTACTTC. The chain is built from TRBV25-1 and TRBJ2-4; 7 bases map to TRBD2. Trimming cost V 2 bases and J 0 bases; bases outside gene matches: 7. The CDR3 has 17 amino acids. Germline V CDR1 and CDR2: MGHDK, SYGVNS.